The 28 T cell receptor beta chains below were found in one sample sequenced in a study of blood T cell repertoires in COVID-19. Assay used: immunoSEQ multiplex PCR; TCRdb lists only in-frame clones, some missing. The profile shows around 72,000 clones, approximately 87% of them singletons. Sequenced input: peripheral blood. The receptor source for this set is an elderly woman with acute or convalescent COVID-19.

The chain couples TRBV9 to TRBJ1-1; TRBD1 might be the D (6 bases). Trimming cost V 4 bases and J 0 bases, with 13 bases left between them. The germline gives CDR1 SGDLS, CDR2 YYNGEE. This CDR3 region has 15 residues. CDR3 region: CASSPYRDLNTEAFF. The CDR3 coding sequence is TGTGCCAGCAGCCCATACAGGGATTTGAACACTGAAGCTTTCTTT.

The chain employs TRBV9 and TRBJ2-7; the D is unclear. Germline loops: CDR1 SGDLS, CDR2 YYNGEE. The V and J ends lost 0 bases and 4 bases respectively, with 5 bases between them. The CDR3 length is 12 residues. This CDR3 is CASSVGPYEQYF. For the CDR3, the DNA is TGTGCCAGCAGCGTAGGTCCGTACGAGCAGTACTTC.

The CDR3 DNA is TGCGCCAGCAGTGAGTTGGGAGTCCATCAGCCCCAGCATTTT. Its protein product is CASSELGVHQPQHF. This sequence joins TRBV10-2 and TRBJ1-5; D remains unclear. The CDR3 consists of 14 residues. The germline V gene has CDR1 WSHSY and CDR2 SAAADI. Deletions cut 1 base from V and 5 bases from J, with 9 bases between.

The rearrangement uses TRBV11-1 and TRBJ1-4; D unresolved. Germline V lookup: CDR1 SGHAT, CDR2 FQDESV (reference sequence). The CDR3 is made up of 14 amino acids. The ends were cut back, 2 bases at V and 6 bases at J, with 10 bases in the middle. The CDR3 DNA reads TGTGCCAGCAGCTTACTACGGTCGGATGAAAAACTGTTTTTT. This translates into CASSLLRSDEKLFF.

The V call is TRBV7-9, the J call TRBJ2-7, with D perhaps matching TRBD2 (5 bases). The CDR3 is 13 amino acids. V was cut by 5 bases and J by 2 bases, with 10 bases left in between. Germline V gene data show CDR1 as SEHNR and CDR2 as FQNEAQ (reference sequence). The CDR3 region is CASSRGSTYEQYF. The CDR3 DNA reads TGTGCCAGCAGCCGGGGATCCACCTACGAGCAGTACTTC. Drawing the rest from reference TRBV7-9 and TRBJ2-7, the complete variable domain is DTGVSQNPRHKITKRGQNVTFRCDPISEHNRLYWYRQTLGQGPEFLTYFQNEAQLEKSRLLSDRFSAERPKGSFSTLEIQRTEQGDSAMYLCASSRGSTYEQYFGPGTRLTVT.

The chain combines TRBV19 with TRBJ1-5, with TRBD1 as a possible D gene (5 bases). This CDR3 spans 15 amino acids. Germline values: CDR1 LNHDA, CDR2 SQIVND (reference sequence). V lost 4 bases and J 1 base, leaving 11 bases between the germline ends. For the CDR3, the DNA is TGTGCCAGTAGTACTATGTCAGGGAGCAATCAGCCCCAGCATTTT. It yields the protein CASSTMSGSNQPQHF.

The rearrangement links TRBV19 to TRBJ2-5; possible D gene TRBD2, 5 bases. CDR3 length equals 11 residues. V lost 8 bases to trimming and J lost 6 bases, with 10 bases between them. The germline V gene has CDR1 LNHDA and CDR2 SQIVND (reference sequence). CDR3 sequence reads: CASQSGKTQYF. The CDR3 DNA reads TGTGCCAGTCAAAGCGGAAAGACCCAGTACTTC.

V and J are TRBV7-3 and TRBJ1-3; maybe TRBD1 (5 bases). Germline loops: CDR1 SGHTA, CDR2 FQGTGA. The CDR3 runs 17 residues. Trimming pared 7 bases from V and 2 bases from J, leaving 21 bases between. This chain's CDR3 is CASISKGDPKAGNTIYF. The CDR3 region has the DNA TGTGCCAGCATCTCCAAAGGGGATCCAAAGGCTGGAAACACCATATATTTT.

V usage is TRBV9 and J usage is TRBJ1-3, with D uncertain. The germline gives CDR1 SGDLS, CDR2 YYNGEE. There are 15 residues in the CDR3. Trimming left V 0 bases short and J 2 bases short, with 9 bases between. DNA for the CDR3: TGTGCCAGCAGCGTAGAGGAGGCGGCTGGAAACACCATATATTTT. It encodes CASSVEEAAGNTIYF.

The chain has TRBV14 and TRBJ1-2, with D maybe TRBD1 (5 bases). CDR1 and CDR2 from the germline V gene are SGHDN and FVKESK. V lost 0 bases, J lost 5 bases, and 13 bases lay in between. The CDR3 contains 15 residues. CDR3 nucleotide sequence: TGTGCCAGCAGCCAAGATCGGGGGGGGTCGTATGGCTACACCTTC. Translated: CASSQDRGGSYGYTF.

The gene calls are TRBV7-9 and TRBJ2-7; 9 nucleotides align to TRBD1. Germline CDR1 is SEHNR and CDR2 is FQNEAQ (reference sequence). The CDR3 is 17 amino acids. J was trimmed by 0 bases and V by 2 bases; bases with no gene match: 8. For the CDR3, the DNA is TGTGCCAGCAGCTTACCCCGGGACAGGGTGAGCTCCTACGAGCAGTACTTC. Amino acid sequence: CASSLPRDRVSSYEQYF. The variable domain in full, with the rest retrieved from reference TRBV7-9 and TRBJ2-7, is DTGVSQNPRHKITKRGQNVTFRCDPISEHNRLYWYRQTLGQGPEFLTYFQNEAQLEKSRLLSDRFSAERPKGSFSTLEIQRTEQGDSAMYLCASSLPRDRVSSYEQYFGPGTRLTVT.

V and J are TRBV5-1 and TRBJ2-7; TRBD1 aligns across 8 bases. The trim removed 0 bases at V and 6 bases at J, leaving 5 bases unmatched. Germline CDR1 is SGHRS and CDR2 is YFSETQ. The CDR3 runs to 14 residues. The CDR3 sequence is CASSLGGGQVEQYF. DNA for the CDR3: TGCGCCAGCAGCTTGGGAGGGGGACAGGTCGAGCAGTACTTC.

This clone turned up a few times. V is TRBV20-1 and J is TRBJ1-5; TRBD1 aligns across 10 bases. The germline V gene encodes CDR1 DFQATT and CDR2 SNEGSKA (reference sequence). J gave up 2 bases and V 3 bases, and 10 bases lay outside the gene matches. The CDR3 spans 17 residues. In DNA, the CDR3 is TGCAGTGCTAGTTCGCCCCCCGGGACAGGGGGCAATCAGCCCCAGCATTTT. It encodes CSASSPPGTGGNQPQHF.

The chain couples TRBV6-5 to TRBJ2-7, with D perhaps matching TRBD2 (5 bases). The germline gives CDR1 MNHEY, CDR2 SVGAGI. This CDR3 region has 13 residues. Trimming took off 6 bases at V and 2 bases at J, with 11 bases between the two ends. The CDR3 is CASSSSMPYEQYF. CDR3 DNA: TGTGCCAGCAGCTCTAGCATGCCCTACGAGCAGTACTTC.

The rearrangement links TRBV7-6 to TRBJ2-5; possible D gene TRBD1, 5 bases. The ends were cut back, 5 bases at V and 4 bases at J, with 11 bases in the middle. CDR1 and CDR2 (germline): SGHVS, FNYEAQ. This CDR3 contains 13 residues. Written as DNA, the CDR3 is TGTGCCAGCAGCCCCGTGGGGCTAGAGACCCAGTACTTC. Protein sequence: CASSPVGLETQYF.

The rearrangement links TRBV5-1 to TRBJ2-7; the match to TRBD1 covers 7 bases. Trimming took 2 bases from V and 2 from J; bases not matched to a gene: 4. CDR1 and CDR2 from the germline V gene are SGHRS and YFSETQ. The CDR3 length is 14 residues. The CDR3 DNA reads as TGCGCCAGCAGCTTAACGGGACAGACCTACGAGCAGTACTTC. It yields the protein CASSLTGQTYEQYF.

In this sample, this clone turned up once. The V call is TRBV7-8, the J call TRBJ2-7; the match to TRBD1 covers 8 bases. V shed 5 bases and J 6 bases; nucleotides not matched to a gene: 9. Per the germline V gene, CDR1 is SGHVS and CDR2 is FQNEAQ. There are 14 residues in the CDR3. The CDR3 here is CASSKSTGGVEQYF. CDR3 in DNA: TGTGCCAGCAGCAAGTCTACAGGGGGAGTCGAGCAGTACTTC.

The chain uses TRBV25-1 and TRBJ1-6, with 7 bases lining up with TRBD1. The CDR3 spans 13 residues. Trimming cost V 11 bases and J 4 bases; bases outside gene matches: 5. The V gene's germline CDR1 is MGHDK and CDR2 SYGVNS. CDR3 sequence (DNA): TGTGCCGCTGGACAGGATTATAATTCACCCCTCCACTTT. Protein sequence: CAAGQDYNSPLHF.

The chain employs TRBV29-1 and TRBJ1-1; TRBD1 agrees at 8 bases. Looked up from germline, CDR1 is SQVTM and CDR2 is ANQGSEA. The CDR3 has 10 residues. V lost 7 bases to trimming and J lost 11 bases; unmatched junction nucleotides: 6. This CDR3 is CSAWTGMAFF. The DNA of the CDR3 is TGCAGCGCGTGGACAGGGATGGCTTTCTTT.

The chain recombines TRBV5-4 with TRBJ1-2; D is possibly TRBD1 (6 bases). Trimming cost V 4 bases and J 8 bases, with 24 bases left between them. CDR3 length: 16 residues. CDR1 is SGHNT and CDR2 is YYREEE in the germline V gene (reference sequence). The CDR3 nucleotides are TGTGCCAGCAGCCACGCGCTTACCGGGACATACGGAGGCTACACCTTC. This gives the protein CASSHALTGTYGGYTF.

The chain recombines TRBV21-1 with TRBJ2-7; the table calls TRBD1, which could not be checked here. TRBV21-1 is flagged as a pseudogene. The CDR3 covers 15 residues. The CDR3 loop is CASSKQGAFTYEQYF. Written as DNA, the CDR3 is TGTGCCAGCAGCAAACAGGGGGCATTCACCTACGAGCAGTACTTC.

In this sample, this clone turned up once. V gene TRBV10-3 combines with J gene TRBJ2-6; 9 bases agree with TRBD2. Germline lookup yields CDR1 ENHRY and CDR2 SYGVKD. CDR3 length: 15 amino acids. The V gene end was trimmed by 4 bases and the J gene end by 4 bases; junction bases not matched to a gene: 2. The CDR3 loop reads CAISGLAVGANVLTF. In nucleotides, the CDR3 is TGTGCCATCAGTGGACTAGCGGTAGGGGCCAACGTCCTGACTTTC.

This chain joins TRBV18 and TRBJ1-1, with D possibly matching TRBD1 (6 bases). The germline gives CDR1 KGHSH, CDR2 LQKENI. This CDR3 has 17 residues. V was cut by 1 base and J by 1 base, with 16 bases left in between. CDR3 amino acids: CASSPQLAGVGNTEAFF. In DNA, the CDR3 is TGTGCCAGCTCACCACAATTGGCAGGGGTCGGGAACACTGAAGCTTTCTTT.

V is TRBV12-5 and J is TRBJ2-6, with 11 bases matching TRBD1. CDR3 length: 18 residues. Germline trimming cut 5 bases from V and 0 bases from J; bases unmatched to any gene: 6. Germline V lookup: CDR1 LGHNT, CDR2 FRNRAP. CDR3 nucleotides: TGTGCTAGTGGTAGCGGACAGGGGGCGGCCTCTGGGGCCAACGTCCTGACTTTC. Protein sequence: CASGSGQGAASGANVLTF.

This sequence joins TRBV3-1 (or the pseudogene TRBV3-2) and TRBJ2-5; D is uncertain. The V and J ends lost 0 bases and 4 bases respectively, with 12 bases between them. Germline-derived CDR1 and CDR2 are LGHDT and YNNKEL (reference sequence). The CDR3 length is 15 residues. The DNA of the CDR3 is TGTGCCAGCAGCCAAGAGAGGCTGCTCACAGAGACCCAGTACTTC. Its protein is CASSQERLLTETQYF.

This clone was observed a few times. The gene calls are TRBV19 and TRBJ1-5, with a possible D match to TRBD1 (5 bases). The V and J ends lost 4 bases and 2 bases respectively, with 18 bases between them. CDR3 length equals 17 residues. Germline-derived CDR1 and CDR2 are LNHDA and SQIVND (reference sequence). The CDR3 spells CASSTFEQALGNQPQHF. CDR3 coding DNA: TGTGCCAGTAGTACCTTCGAACAGGCCCTGGGCAATCAGCCCCAGCATTTT. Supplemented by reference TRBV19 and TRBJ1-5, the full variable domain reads DGGITQSPKYLFRKEGQNVTLSCEQNLNHDAMYWYRQDPGQGLRLIYYSQIVNDFQKGDIAEGYSVSREKKESFPLTVTSAQKNPTAFYLCASSTFEQALGNQPQHFGDGTRLSIL.

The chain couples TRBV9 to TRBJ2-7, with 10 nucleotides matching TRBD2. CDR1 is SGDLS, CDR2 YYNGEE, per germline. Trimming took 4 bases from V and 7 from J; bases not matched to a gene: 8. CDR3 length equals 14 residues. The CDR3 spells CASSLSGGAREQYF. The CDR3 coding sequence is TGTGCCAGCAGCTTGAGCGGGGGGGCGAGGGAGCAGTACTTC.

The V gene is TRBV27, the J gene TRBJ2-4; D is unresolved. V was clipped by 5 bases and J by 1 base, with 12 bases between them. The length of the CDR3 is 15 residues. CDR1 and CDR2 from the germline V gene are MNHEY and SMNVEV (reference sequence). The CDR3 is CASSSLTAAKNIQYF. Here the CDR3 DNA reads TGTGCCAGCAGTAGTTTAACCGCGGCCAAAAACATTCAGTACTTC.